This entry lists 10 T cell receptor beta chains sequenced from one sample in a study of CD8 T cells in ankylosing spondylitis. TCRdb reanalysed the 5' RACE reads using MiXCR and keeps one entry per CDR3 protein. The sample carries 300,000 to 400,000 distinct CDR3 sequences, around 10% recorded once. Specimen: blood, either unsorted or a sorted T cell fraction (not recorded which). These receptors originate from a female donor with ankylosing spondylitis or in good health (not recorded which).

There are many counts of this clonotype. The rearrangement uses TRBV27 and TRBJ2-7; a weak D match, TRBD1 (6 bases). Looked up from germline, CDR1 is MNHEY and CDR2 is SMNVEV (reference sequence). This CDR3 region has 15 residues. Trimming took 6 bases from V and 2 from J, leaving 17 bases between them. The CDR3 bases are TGTGCCAGCAGATTGGGGCAGGGGATGGCCTACGAGCAGTACTTC. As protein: CASRLGQGMAYEQYF.

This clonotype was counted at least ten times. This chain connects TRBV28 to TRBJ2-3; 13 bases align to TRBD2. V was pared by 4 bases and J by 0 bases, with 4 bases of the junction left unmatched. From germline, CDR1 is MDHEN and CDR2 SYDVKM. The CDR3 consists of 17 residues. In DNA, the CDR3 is TGTGCCAGCAGTTGGGGACTAGCGGGACATAGCACAGATACGCAGTATTTT. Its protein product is CASSWGLAGHSTDTQYF.

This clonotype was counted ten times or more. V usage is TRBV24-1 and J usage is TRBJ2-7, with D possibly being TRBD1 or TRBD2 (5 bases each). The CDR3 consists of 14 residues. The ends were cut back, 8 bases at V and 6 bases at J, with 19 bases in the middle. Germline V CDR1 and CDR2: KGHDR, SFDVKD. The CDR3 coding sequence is TGTGCCACCAACTCCGGGACCCAAAGTAGCGAGCAGTACTTC. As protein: CATNSGTQSSEQYF.

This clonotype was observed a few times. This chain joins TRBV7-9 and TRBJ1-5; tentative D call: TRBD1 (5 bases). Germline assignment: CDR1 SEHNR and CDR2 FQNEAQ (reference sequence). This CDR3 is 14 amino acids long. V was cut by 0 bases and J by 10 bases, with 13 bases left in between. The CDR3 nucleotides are TGTGCCAGCAGCTTAGCAGGGGCCGAAGGACCCCAGCATTTT. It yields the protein CASSLAGAEGPQHF.

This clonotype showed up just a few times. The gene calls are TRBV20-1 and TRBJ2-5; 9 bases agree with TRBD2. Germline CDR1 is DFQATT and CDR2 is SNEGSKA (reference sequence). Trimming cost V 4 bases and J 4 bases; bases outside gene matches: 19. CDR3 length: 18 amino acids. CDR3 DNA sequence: TGCAGTGCTACCCATCAGTGGTCCGCGGGAGGGGTTGGAGAGACCCAGTACTTC. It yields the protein CSATHQWSAGGVGETQYF.

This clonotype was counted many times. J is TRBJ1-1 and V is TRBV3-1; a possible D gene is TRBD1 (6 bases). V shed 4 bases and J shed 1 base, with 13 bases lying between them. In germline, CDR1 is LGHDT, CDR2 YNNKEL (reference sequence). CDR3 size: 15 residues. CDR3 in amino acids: CASSRAPQGNTEAFF. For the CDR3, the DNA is TGTGCCAGCAGCCGAGCACCACAGGGGAACACTGAAGCTTTCTTT. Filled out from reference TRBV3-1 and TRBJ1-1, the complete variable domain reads DTAVSQTPKYLVTQMGNDKSIKCEQNLGHDTMYWYKQDSKKFLKIMFSYNNKELIINETVPNRFSPKSPDKAHLNLHINSLELGDSAVYFCASSRAPQGNTEAFFGQGTRLTVV.

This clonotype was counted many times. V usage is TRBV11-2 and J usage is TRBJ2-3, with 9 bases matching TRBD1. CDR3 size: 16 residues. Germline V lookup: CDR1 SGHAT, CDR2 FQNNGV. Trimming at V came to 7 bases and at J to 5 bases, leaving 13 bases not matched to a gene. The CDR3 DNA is TGTGCCAGCACCTTCGACACCGGGACAGGGTTAGATACGCAGTATTTT. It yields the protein CASTFDTGTGLDTQYF.

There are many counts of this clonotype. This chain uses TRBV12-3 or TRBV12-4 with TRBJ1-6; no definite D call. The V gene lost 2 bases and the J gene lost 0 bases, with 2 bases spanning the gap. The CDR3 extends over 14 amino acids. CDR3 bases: TGTGCCAGCAGTTTAAGCTCCTATAATTCACCCCTCCACTTT. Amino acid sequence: CASSLSSYNSPLHF.

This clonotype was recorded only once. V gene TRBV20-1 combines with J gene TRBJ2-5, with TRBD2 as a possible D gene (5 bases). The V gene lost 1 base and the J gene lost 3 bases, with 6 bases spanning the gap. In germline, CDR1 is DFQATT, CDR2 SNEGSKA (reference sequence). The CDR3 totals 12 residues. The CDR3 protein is CSARGRKETQYF. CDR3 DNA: TGCAGTGCTAGAGGGAGGAAAGAGACCCAGTACTTC.

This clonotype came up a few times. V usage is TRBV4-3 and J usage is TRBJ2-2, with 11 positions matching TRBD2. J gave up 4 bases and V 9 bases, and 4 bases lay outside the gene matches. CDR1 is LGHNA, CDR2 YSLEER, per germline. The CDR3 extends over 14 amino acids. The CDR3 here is CASRLAGTTGELFF. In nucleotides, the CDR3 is TGCGCCAGTAGACTAGCGGGGACCACCGGGGAGCTGTTTTTT.